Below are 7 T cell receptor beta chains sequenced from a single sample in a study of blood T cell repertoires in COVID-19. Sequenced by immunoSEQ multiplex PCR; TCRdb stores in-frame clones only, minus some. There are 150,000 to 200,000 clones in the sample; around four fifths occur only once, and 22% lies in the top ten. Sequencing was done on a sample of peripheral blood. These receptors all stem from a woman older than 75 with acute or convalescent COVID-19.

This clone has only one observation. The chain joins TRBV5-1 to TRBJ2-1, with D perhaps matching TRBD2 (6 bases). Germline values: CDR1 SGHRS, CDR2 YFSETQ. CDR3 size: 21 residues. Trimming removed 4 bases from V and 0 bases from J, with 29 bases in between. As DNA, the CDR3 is TGCGCCAGCAGCGCCCCCGGGGGTAGCGGCACAACCCAGAGCTCCTACAATGAGCAGTTCTTC. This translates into CASSAPGGSGTTQSSYNEQFF.

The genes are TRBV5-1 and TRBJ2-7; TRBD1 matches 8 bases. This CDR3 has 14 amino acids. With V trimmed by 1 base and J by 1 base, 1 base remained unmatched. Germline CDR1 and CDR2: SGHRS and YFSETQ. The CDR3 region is CASSLHRGSYEQYF. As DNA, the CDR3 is TGCGCCAGCAGCTTGCACAGGGGGTCCTACGAGCAGTACTTC.

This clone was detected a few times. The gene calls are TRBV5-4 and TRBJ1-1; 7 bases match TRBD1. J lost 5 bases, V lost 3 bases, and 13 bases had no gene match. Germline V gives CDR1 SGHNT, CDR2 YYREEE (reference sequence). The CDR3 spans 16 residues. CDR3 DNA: TGTGCCAGCAGCTCCCGGTCGACAGGGACCGTAACTGAAGCTTTCTTT. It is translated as CASSSRSTGTVTEAFF.

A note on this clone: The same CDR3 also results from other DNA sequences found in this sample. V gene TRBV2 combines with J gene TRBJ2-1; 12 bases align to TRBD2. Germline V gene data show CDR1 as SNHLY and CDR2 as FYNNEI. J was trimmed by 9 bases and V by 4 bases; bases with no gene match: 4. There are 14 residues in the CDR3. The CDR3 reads CASSGLAGEGEQFF. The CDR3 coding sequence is TGTGCCAGCAGTGGACTAGCGGGAGAGGGTGAGCAGTTCTTC.

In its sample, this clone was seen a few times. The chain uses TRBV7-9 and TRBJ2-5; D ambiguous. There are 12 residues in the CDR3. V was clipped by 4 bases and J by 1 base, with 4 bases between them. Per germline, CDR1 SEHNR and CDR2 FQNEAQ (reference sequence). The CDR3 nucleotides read TGTGCCAGCAGCTCCTCCCAAGAGACCCAGTACTTC. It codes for CASSSSQETQYF. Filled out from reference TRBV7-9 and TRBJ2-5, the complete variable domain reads DTGVSQNPRHKITKRGQNVTFRCDPISEHNRLYWYRQTLGQGPEFLTYFQNEAQLEKSRLLSDRFSAERPKGSFSTLEIQRTEQGDSAMYLCASSSSQETQYFGPGTRLLVL.

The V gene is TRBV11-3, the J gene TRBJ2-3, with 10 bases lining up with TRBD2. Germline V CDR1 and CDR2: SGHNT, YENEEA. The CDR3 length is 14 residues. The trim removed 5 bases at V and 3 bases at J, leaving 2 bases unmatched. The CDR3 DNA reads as TGTGCCAGCAGCGCGGGACTAGCGACAGATACGCAGTATTTT. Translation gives CASSAGLATDTQYF.

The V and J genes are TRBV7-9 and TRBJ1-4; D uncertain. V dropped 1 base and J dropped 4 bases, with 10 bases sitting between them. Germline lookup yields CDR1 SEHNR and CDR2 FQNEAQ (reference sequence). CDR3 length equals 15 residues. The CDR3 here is CASSLESGFNEKLFF. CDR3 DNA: TGTGCCAGCAGCTTAGAATCAGGCTTTAATGAAAAACTGTTTTTT.